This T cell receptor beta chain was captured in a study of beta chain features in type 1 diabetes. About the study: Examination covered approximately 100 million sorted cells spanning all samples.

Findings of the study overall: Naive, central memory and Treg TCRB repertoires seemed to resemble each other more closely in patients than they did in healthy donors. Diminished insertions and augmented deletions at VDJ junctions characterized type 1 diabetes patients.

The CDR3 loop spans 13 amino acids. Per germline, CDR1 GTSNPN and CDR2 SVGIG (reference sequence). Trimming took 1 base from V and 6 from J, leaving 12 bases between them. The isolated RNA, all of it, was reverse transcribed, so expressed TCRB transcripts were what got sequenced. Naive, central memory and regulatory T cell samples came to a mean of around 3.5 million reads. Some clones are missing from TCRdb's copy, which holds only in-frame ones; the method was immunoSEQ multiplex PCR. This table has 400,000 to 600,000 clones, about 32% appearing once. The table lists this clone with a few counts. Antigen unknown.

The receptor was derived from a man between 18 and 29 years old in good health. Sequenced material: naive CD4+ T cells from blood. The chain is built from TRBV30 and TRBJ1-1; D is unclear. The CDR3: CAWSATTGAEAFF. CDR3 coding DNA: TGTGCCTGGAGTGCAACTACTGGCGCTGAAGCTTTCTTT. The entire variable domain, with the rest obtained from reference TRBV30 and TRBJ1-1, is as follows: SQTIHQWPATLVQPVGSPLSLECTVEGTSNPNLYWYRQAAGRGLQLLFYSVGIGQISSEVPQNLSASRPQDRQFILSSKKLLLSDSGFYLCAWSATTGAEAFFGQGTRLTVV.